Listed below are T cell receptor beta chains from one sample, sequenced in a study of OX40 agonist ivuxolimab in advanced cancers. Profiled with immunoSEQ multiplex PCR; TCRdb holds only in-frame clones, not every one. The profile shows about 94,000 clones, under 95% of them singletons. The specimen comprised CD4+ or CD8+ T cells sorted from blood, sampled in a trial of the OX40 agonist ivuxolimab. The receptors derive from an adult with an advanced solid tumor such as melanoma, head and neck, liver or kidney cancer. The CDR3 runs from the conserved cysteine through the conserved F or W. A D gene is named only where the DNA matches it firmly. Rows give clone size only sometimes, using once, few, many, or a class for an expanded clone.

J: TRBJ2-5; V: TRBV11-3; D: NA; size: NA; length: 13; DNA: TGTGCCAGCAGCTCCAATGGTGGTGAGACCCAGTACTTC; CDR3: CASSSNGGETQYF
J: TRBJ2-7; V: TRBV6-5; D: TRBD1; size: NA; length: 13; DNA: TGTGCCAGCAGGGAGACAGGGTTCCCCGAGCAGTACTTC; CDR3: CASRETGFPEQYF
J: TRBJ2-7; V: TRBV7-2; D: TRBD1; size: NA; length: 15; DNA: TGTGCCAGCAGCTTGGACACTGGGACAGTTAACGAGCAGTACTTC; CDR3: CASSLDTGTVNEQYF
J: TRBJ2-7; V: TRBV11-2; D: TRBD1; size: NA; length: 14; DNA: TGTGCCAGCAGCTCGACAGGGGTCTCTTCCGAGCAGTACTTC; CDR3: CASSSTGVSSEQYF
J: TRBJ2-2; V: TRBV5-1; D: TRBD1; size: NA; length: 15; DNA: TGCGCCAGCTATTTAGGGGGCGGTCACACCGGGGAGCTGTTTTTT; CDR3: CASYLGGGHTGELFF
J: TRBJ2-2; V: TRBV19; D: TRBD2; size: NA; length: 16; DNA: TGTGCCAGTACGGGACTAGCGGGAGGCGTACACCGGGGAGCTGTTTTT; CDR3: CASTGLAGGVHRGAVF
J: TRBJ1-2; V: TRBV6-5; D: NA; size: NA; length: 13; DNA: TGTGCCAGCAGCTCCGGGATCCACTATGGCTACACCTTC; CDR3: CASSSGIHYGYTF
J: TRBJ2-3; V: TRBV29-1; D: NA; size: NA; length: 13; DNA: TGCAGCGTTGAGGGGAGTTTCACAGATACGCAGTATTTT; CDR3: CSVEGSFTDTQYF
J: TRBJ1-1; V: TRBV9; D: NA; size: NA; length: 15; DNA: TGTGCCAGCAGCGTAGTTGAAGAGGGGAACGCTGAAGCTTTCTTT; CDR3: CASSVVEEGNAEAFF
J: TRBJ2-2; V: TRBV19; D: NA; size: NA; length: 16; DNA: TGTGCCAGTAGGAGCCTTGGCAGGTTAAATGGCGGGGAGCTGTTTTTT; CDR3: CASRSLGRLNGGELFF
J: TRBJ2-5; V: TRBV19; D: TRBD1; size: NA; length: 16; DNA: TGTGCCAGTAGGTGGACAGGGAGAGGGGATGGAGAGACCCAGTACTTC; CDR3: CASRWTGRGDGETQYF
J: TRBJ2-7; V: TRBV29-1; D: TRBD2; size: NA; length: 14; DNA: TGCAGCGCCCGTTTAGCGGGAGGGCCTAACGAGCAGTACTTC; CDR3: CSARLAGGPNEQYF
J: TRBJ2-3; V: TRBV5-1; D: TRBD2; size: NA; length: 20; DNA: TGCGCCAGCAGCTTGGAAGGGGGATCTGGGCTAGCGGGACACACAGATACGCAGTATTTT; CDR3: CASSLEGGSGLAGHTDTQYF
J: TRBJ1-1; V: TRBV18; D: NA; size: NA; length: 14; DNA: TGTGCCAGCTCACCACCGCGGGGGAACACTGAAGCTTTCTTT; CDR3: CASSPPRGNTEAFF
J: TRBJ1-1; V: TRBV7-2; D: NA; size: NA; length: 14; DNA: TGTGCCAGCAGCCCTAGAGGCAGGAACACTGAAGCTTTCTTT; CDR3: CASSPRGRNTEAFF
J: TRBJ2-3; V: TRBV13; D: TRBD2; size: NA; length: 17; DNA: TGTGCCAGCAGCTTAGAGACGGGACTAGCGGCCACAGATACGCAGTATTTT; CDR3: CASSLETGLAATDTQYF
J: TRBJ1-1; V: TRBV19; D: NA; size: once; length: 15; DNA: TGTGCCAGTAGTCCACCCCGGGCGGGGGATTACAAAGCTTTCTTT; CDR3: CASSPPRAGDYKAFF
J: TRBJ2-7; V: TRBV5-4; D: TRBD1; size: NA; length: 15; DNA: TGTGCCAGCAGCTCGCCGGGACAGGGTATCGACGAGCAGTACTTC; CDR3: CASSSPGQGIDEQYF
J: TRBJ2-7; V: TRBV21-1; D: NA; size: NA; length: 17; DNA: TGTGCCAGCAGCAAAGAGGGTGGGCTAGCGGGACGGAACGAGCAGTACTTC; CDR3: CASSKEGGLAGRNEQYF
J: TRBJ1-2; V: TRBV10-3; D: NA; size: NA; length: 13; DNA: TGTGCCATCAGTGGAATGCAGGGGTATGGCTACACCTTC; CDR3: CAISGMQGYGYTF
J: TRBJ2-5; V: TRBV9; D: TRBD2; size: NA; length: 15; DNA: TGTGCCAGCAGCATAGGACTAGCGGGAGAAGAGACCCAGTACTTC; CDR3: CASSIGLAGEETQYF
J: TRBJ2-7; V: TRBV11-2; D: NA; size: NA; length: 12; DNA: TGTGCCAGCAGCATATCTCGCTACGAGCAGTACTTC; CDR3: CASSISRYEQYF